This T cell receptor (beta chain) was obtained from a study of shared clonotypes between healthy human individuals (TCRdb year 2020). About the investigation overall: The cohort comprised two women and three men aged 18 to 49 years. Per donor, three plates each were used for CD4 naive and CD4 memory, two for CD8 naive, and one for CD8 memory. To estimate repertoire size and how much clonotypes are shared between individuals, the study performed deep sequencing of blood TCR repertoires from 4 to 6 healthy adults. To increase sequencing depth and limit assay-specific biases, different laboratories used diverse techniques to prepare libraries and sequence TCR repertoires. Each donor's leukapheresis produced roughly between about 0.8 and 8.9 billion PBMCs. Overall study outcomes, separate from this receptor: Only blood was sampled, and tissue TCR repertoires likely differ from those in blood. Because the study included only a small number of donors, the genetic and exposure-history diversity represented was limited. Pairwise subsampling led to the expectation that sequencing depth would affect the degree of clonotype sharing among donors. Rarefaction of sorted-subset datasets indicated incomplete sequencing despite the large sequencing depth. Clonotypes shared by all four sorted-subset donors showed higher generation probabilities than non-shared clonotypes. Estimated clonotype richness was generally larger for naive than for memory subsets. Around 5.4% of naive CD4, around 3.5% of naive CD8, roughly 2.4% of memory CD4, and 0.4% of memory CD8 clonotypes were shared across a handful of donors.

On this clone itself: Its antigen is unknown. No clone much larger than this one lies a single base away; base qualities are absent. Other DNA sequences in the sample encode the same CDR3.

CD8 naive samples consisted of CD45RO-negative cells that were positively selected for CCR7, yielding a CD45RA+CCR7+ population without TemRA cells. The donors were healthy, HIV-negative adults who had no recently reported acute infections or vaccinations. Only Caucasian adults living in Nashville, Tennessee, USA were represented among the donors. Blood was obtained by leukapheresis, after which PBMCs were separated by Ficoll-Histopaque density gradient centrifugation and cryopreserved in liquid nitrogen vapor phase. Analytical flow cytometry was used to check the purity and quantity of each magnetically sorted T cell population. Each sorted fraction had its genomic DNA isolated and then quantified by UV absorbance on a Nanodrop 2000c. Using the deep immunoSEQ assay, multiplex PCR amplified TCR CDR3 regions from genomic DNA. For each cell subset, the extracted genomic DNA was distributed evenly across all wells of several immunoSEQ 96-well plates, and each plate served as one replicate. Each replicate PCR for sorted subsets received about 200 ng genomic DNA, equal to roughly 30,000 T cell genomes. Purified libraries were measured with a Qubit 3.0 fluorometer, size-checked on a Bioanalyzer 2100, and measured again with the KAPA Library Quantification kit. Every immunoSEQ 96-well plate was sequenced on a separate single-read 150-cycle Illumina NextSeq 550 flow cell. On the authors' methods: Because the immunoSEQ output included only junctional sequences and no quality scores, the filtering could not be the same as the filtering used for full-length reads. To assign V/J genes and CDR3, sequences were annotated against IMGT germline references using PyIR, a Python wrapper for IgBLAST v1.9. Reads with weak V/J assignments (E-value above 1e-6), missing CDR3, stop codons, out-of-frame junctions, or ambiguous translated residues were removed. V3J clonotypes were defined as sequences sharing the same inferred V gene, J gene, and CDR3 amino acid sequence. The percentage overlap between two repertoires was calculated by dividing the number of shared unique clonotypes by the size of the smaller repertoire. Three approaches were used to assess repertoire richness: RTK rarefaction, the Chao1 estimator, and Recon v2.1 estimates of unobserved clonotypes. Generation probabilities were computed with OLGA for all TCRbeta clonotypes obtained by the gDNA method from several donors. This immuneACCESS table, as held by TCRdb, lists in-frame sequences with V and J called but not all clones. Of the missing ones, under half trace to an unresolved V gene in checked studies; the others have no known cause. That table is the source of V, J and clone size, and D and trimming were worked out from the DNA. The sample table records some 2.1 million clones; about 95% of these occur just once. The top ten constitute about 1.1% of the sample.

Ends trimmed: V by 4 bases, J by 2 bases; bases unmatched to a gene: 4. Measured from the cysteine to the phenylalanine, the CDR3 is 14 residues long. Of the read, only the CDR3 DNA is kept; its 42 bases are in frame from base 1. Looking up the germline V gene yields CDR1 MGHRA and CDR2 YSYEKL. The rearrangement combines TRBV4-1 with TRBJ2-7, with TRBD1 identical over 8 junction bases. The TCR comes from a young man in good health. The sample taken for sequencing was naive CD8+ T cells sorted from blood. The cell subset or site label of this sample denotes: CD45RA+CCR7+. The CDR3 loop reads CASSRGQGTYEQYF. The bases read TGCGCCAGCAGCCGAGGACAGGGTACCTACGAGCAGTACTTC.